What follows describes a single T cell receptor (beta chain). Its specificity is unknown. TCRdb reanalysed the 5' RACE reads using MiXCR and keeps one entry per CDR3 protein. The sample yields hundreds of thousands of distinct CDR3 sequences, about 12% seen once. The data are from a study of CD8 T cells in ankylosing spondylitis. General study points: Clones linked with disease were CD8+ and fairly uncommon in the peripheral blood. Earlier studies detected some motif variants in reactive arthritis synovial fluid and blood. A TCR beta motif of 8 or 9 highly homologous variants appeared characteristic of ankylosing spondylitis blood.

The sequenced material came from blood, either unsorted or a sorted T cell fraction (not recorded which). The origin of this receptor is a male donor with ankylosing spondylitis.

The CDR3 region has the DNA TGTGCCAGCAGCGAACCGGGAAGACAGGGCGCCTACGAGCAGTACTTC. It translates to CASSEPGRQGAYEQYF. The chain is built from TRBV5-6 and TRBJ2-7; 7 bases line up with TRBD1. V shed 4 bases and J 2 bases; nucleotides not matched to a gene: 12. Germline V gives CDR1 SGHDT, CDR2 YYEEEE. This CDR3 has 16 amino acids.